The clone carrying this T cell receptor beta chain was found a few times. CDR1 and CDR2 (germline): SGHNT, YYREEE (reference sequence). This CDR3 has 16 residues. The germline V and J ends were trimmed by 4 bases and 2 bases, with 17 bases remaining between them. Per the authors' pipeline: For nucleated cells, counts were estimated from reference gene primer amplification. Profiling relied on immunoSEQ multiplex PCR, and the TCRdb table lists in-frame clones only, not all of them. The V and J calls and clone size come from that table; D and trimming were worked out from the DNA. This repertoire shows some 150,000 clones, 81% found once; its top ten account for 7% to 10%. The data are from a study of blood T cell repertoires in COVID-19. About the study: Researchers got acute and convalescent COVID-19 samples from the United States, Italy and Spain. Sources were T cells, B-cell-depleted T cells, or PBMCs; the material itself was cDNA or gDNA.

The source of this sequence is a human donor with acute or convalescent COVID-19. The donor label of this sample is uncertain. The sample consisted of peripheral blood. V gene TRBV5-4 combines with J gene TRBJ2-3; D might be TRBD2 (7 bases). CDR3 loop: CASSTPAGADTDTQYF. The CDR3 region has the DNA TGTGCCAGCAGCACCCCGGCGGGGGCTGACACAGATACGCAGTATTTT.